This T cell receptor beta chain was captured in a study of radiation and T cells in renal cell carcinoma. Points from the study as a whole: Dominant CDR3 motifs were more common in irradiated tumors than controls. In nephrectomy-only tumors, top 100 clonotypes averaged approximately 40%, versus around 54% irradiated. Intratumoral heterogeneity was not captured in these approximately 1 g regions.

Germline V gene lookup returns CDR1 SGHAT and CDR2 FQNNGV. The CDR3 contains 15 residues. V was pared by 2 bases and J by 1 base, with 4 bases of the junction left unmatched. Profiled with immunoSEQ multiplex PCR; TCRdb holds only in-frame clones, not every one. The table shows about 10,000 clones, with roughly 60% occurring only once. A note on this clone: Its specificity is not known.

Described treatment: treatment-naive control, cytoreductive nephrectomy. Controls were unirradiated tumors from treatment-naive cytoreductive nephrectomy patients. The receptor was isolated from a man aged 40-50 years with renal cell carcinoma. The rearrangement joins TRBV11-2 to TRBJ2-5; 7 nucleotides line up with TRBD1. The sample was tumor tissue, taken from a patient whose treatment was nephrectomy without radiotherapy. CDR3 in amino acids: CASSLTGDSQETQYF. The CDR3 bases are TGTGCCAGCAGCTTAACAGGGGACAGCCAAGAGACCCAGTACTTC.